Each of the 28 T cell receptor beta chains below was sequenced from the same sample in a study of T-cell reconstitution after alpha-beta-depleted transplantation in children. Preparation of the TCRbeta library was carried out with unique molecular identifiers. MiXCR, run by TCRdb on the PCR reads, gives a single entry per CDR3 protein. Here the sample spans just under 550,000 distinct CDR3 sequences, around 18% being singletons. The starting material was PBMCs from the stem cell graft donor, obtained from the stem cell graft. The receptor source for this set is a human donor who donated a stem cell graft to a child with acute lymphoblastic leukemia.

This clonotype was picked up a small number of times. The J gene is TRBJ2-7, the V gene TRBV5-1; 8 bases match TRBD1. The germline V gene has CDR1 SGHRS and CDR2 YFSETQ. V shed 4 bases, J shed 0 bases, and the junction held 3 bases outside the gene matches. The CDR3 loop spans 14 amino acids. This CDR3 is CASSTQGASYEQYF. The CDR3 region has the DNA TGCGCCAGCAGCACCCAGGGGGCCTCCTACGAGCAGTACTTC.

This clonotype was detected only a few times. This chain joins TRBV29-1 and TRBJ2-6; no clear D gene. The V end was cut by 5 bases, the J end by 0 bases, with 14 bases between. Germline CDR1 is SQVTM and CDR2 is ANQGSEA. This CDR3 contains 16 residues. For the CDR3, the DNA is TGCAGCGTTTCGTTACAGCGACCCTCTGGGGCCAACGTCCTGACTTTC. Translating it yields CSVSLQRPSGANVLTF.

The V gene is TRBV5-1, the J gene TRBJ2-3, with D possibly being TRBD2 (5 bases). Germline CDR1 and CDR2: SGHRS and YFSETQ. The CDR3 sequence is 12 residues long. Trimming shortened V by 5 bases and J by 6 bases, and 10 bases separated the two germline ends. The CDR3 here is CASRVLADTQYF. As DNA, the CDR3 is TGCGCCAGCAGAGTTCTAGCCGATACGCAGTATTTT.

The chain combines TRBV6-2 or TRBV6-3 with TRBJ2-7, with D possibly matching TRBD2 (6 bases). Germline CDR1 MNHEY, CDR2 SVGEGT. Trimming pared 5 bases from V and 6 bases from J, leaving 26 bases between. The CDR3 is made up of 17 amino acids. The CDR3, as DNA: TGTGCCAGCAGTCATTACCCCAGACTAGATCGGGCGTTCGAGCAGTACTTC. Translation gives CASSHYPRLDRAFEQYF.

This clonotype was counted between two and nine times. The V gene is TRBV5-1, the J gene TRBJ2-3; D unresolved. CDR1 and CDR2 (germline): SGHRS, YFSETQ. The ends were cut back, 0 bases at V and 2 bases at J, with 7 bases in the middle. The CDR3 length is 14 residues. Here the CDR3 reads CASSLVANTDTQYF. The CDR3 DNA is TGCGCCAGCAGCTTGGTTGCTAACACAGATACGCAGTATTTT. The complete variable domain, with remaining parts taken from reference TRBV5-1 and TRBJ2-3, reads KAGVTQTPRYLIKTRGQQVTLSCSPISGHRSVSWYQQTPGQGLQFLFEYFSETQRNKGNFPGRFSGRQFSNSRSEMNVSTLELGDSALYLCASSLVANTDTQYFGPGTRLTVL.

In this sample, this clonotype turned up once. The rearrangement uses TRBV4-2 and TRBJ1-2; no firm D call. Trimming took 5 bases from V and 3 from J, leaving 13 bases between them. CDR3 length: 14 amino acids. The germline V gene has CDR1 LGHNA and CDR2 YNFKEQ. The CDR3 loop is CASSDGRSDYGYTF. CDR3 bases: TGTGCCAGCAGCGACGGACGGTCAGACTATGGCTACACCTTC.

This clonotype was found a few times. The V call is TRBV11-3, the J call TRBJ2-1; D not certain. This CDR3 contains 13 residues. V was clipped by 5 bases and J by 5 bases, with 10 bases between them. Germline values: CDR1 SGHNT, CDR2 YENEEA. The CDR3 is CASSPWSDNEQFF. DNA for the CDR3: TGTGCCAGCAGCCCTTGGTCGGACAATGAGCAGTTCTTC.

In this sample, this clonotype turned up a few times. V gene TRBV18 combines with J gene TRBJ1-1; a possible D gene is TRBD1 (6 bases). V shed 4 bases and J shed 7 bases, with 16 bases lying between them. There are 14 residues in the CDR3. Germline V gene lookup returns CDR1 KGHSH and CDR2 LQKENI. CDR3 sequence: CASSLRGQPLEAFF. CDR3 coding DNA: TGTGCCAGCTCACTGCGCGGACAGCCCCTTGAAGCTTTCTTT.

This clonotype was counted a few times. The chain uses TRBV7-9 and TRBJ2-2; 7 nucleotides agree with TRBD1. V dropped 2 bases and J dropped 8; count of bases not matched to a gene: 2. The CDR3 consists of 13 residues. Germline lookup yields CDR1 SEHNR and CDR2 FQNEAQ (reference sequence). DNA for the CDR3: TGTGCCAGCAGCTTATACAGGGGAGGGGAGCTGTTTTTT. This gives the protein CASSLYRGGELFF.

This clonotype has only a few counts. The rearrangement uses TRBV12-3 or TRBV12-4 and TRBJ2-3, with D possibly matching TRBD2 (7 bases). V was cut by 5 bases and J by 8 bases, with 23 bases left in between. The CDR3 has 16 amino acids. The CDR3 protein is CASSGGGATLGATQYF. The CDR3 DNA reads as TGTGCCAGCAGTGGTGGGGGGGCAACTCTAGGAGCTACGCAGTATTTT.

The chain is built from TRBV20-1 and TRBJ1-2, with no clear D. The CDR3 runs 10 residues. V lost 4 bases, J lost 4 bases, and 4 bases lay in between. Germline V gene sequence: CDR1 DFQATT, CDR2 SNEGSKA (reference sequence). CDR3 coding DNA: TGCAGTGCTAAAGCCTATGGCTACACCTTC. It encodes CSAKAYGYTF.

In DNA form, the CDR3 reads TGTGCCAGCAGTTTAAGGGCGGTTACTTCAAACCCTACCTACAATGAGCAGTTCTTC. This codes for CASSLRAVTSNPTYNEQFF. V is TRBV27 and J is TRBJ2-1; D remains unclear. CDR1 is MNHEY and CDR2 is SMNVEV in the germline V gene (reference sequence). V shed 2 bases and J shed 2 bases, with 22 bases lying between them. The CDR3 covers 19 residues.

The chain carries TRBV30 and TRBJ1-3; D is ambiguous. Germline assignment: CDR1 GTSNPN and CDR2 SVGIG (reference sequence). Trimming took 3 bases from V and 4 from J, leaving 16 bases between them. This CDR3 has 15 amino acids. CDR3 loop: CAWRAAKTGGNTIYF. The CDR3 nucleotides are TGTGCCTGGAGGGCAGCTAAAACGGGGGGAAACACCATATATTTT.

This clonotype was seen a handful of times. CDR3 sequence: CATSDGGTGFTDTQYF. CDR3 DNA: TGTGCCACCAGTGACGGGGGGACCGGATTCACAGATACGCAGTATTTT. The chain joins TRBV24-1 to TRBJ2-3; 7 bases are shared with TRBD2. This CDR3 comprises 16 residues. Germline V gene lookup returns CDR1 KGHDR and CDR2 SFDVKD. The junction had 8 bases not matched to a gene; V was cut back by 4 bases and J by 2 bases.

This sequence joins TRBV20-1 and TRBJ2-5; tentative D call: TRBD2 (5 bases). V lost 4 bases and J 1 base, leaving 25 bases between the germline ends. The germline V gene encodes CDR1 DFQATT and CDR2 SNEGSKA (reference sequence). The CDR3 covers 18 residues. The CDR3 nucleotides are TGCAGTGCTAACCCCCTAGGGAAGCGGAGACCTACCCAAGAGACCCAGTACTTC. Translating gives CSANPLGKRRPTQETQYF.

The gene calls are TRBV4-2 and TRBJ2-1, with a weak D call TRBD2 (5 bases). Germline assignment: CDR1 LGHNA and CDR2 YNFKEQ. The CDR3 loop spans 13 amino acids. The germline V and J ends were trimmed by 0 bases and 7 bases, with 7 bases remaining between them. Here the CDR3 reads CASSQEGGNEQFF. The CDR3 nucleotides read TGTGCCAGCAGCCAAGAGGGCGGGAATGAGCAGTTCTTC.

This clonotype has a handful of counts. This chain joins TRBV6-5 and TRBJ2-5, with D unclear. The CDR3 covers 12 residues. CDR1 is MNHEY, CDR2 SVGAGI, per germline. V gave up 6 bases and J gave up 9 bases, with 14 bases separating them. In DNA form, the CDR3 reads TGTGCCAGCAGCCGAACTCTAGGGTCCCAGTACTTC. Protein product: CASSRTLGSQYF.

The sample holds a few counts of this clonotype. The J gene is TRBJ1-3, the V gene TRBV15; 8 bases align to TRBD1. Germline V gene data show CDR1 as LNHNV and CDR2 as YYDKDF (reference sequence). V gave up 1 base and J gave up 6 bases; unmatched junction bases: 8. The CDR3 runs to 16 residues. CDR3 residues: CATSRAPTGVENTIYF. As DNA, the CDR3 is TGTGCCACCAGCAGAGCTCCGACAGGGGTTGAAAACACCATATATTTT.

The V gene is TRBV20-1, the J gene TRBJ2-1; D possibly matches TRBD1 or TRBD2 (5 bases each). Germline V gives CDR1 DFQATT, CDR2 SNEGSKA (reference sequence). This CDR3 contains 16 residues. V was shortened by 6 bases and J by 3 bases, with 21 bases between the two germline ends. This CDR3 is CSATRDPEADYNEQFF. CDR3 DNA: TGCAGTGCAACCCGGGACCCCGAGGCCGACTACAATGAGCAGTTCTTC.

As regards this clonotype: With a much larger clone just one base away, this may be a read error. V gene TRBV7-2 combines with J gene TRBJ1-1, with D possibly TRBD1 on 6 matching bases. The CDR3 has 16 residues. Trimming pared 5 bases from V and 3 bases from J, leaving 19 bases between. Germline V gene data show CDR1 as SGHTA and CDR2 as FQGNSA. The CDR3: CASSPLGGRLYTEAFF. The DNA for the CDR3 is TGTGCCAGCAGCCCGCTGGGGGGGCGCTTGTACACTGAAGCTTTCTTT.

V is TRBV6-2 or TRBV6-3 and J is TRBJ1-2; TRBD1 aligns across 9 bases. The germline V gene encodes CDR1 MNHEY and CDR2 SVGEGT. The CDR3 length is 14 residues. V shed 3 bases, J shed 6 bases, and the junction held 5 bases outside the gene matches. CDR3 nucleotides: TGTGCCAGCAGTTATCGTACAGGGGGCGATGGCTACACCTTC. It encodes CASSYRTGGDGYTF.

The CDR3 DNA is TGTGCCACCAGCAGAGATGAGGCGGGAGGGCTCACAGATACGCAGTATTTT. Protein product: CATSRDEAGGLTDTQYF. This chain joins TRBV15 and TRBJ2-3, with TRBD2 identical over 9 bases. The germline V gene encodes CDR1 LNHNV and CDR2 YYDKDF (reference sequence). This CDR3 region has 17 residues. After removal of 0 bases from V and 2 bases from J, the junction contained 6 bases not matched to a gene.

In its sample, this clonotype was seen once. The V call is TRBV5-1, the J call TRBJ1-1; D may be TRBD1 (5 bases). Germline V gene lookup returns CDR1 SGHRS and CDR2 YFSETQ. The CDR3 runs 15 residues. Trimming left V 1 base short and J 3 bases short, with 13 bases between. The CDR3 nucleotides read TGCGCCAGCAGCTTGTCGTCTCAGGGACACACTGAAGCTTTCTTT. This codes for CASSLSSQGHTEAFF. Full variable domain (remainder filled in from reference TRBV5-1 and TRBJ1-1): KAGVTQTPRYLIKTRGQQVTLSCSPISGHRSVSWYQQTPGQGLQFLFEYFSETQRNKGNFPGRFSGRQFSNSRSEMNVSTLELGDSALYLCASSLSSQGHTEAFFGQGTRLTVV.

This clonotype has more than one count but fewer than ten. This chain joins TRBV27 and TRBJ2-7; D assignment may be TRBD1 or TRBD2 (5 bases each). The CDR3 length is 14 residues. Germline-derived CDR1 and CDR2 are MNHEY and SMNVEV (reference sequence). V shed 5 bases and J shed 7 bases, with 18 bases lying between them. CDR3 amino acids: CASSPGTLLREQYF. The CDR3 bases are TGTGCCAGCAGTCCCGGGACGCTGCTGAGGGAGCAGTACTTC.

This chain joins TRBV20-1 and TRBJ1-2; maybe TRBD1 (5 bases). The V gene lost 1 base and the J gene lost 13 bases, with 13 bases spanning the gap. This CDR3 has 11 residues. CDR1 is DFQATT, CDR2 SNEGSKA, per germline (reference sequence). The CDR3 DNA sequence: TGCAGTGCTAGAGGTTTCGGGGGAGCCACCTTC. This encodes CSARGFGGATF.

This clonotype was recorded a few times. CDR3 sequence (DNA): TGTGCCAGCAGTGACCGGAGGACTCGCAATGAGCAGTTCTTC. Encoded protein: CASSDRRTRNEQFF. The chain has TRBV27 and TRBJ2-1, with D maybe TRBD2 (5 bases). Deletions cut 5 bases from V and 6 bases from J, with 14 bases between. Germline CDR1 reads MNHEY; CDR2 reads SMNVEV (reference sequence). The CDR3 length is 14 residues.

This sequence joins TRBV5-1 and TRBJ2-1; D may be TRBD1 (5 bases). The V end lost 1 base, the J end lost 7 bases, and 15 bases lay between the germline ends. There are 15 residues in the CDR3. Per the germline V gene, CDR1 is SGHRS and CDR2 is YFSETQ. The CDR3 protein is CASSLRRMGLNEQFF. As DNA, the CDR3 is TGCGCCAGCAGCTTGAGGCGAATGGGGCTAAATGAGCAGTTCTTC.

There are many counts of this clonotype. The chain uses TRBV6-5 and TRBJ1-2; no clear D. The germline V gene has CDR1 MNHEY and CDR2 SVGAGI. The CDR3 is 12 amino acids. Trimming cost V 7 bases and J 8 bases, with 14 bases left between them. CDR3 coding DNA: TGTGCCAGCAAAGGCTCCGTAGTCGGCTACACCTTC. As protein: CASKGSVVGYTF.